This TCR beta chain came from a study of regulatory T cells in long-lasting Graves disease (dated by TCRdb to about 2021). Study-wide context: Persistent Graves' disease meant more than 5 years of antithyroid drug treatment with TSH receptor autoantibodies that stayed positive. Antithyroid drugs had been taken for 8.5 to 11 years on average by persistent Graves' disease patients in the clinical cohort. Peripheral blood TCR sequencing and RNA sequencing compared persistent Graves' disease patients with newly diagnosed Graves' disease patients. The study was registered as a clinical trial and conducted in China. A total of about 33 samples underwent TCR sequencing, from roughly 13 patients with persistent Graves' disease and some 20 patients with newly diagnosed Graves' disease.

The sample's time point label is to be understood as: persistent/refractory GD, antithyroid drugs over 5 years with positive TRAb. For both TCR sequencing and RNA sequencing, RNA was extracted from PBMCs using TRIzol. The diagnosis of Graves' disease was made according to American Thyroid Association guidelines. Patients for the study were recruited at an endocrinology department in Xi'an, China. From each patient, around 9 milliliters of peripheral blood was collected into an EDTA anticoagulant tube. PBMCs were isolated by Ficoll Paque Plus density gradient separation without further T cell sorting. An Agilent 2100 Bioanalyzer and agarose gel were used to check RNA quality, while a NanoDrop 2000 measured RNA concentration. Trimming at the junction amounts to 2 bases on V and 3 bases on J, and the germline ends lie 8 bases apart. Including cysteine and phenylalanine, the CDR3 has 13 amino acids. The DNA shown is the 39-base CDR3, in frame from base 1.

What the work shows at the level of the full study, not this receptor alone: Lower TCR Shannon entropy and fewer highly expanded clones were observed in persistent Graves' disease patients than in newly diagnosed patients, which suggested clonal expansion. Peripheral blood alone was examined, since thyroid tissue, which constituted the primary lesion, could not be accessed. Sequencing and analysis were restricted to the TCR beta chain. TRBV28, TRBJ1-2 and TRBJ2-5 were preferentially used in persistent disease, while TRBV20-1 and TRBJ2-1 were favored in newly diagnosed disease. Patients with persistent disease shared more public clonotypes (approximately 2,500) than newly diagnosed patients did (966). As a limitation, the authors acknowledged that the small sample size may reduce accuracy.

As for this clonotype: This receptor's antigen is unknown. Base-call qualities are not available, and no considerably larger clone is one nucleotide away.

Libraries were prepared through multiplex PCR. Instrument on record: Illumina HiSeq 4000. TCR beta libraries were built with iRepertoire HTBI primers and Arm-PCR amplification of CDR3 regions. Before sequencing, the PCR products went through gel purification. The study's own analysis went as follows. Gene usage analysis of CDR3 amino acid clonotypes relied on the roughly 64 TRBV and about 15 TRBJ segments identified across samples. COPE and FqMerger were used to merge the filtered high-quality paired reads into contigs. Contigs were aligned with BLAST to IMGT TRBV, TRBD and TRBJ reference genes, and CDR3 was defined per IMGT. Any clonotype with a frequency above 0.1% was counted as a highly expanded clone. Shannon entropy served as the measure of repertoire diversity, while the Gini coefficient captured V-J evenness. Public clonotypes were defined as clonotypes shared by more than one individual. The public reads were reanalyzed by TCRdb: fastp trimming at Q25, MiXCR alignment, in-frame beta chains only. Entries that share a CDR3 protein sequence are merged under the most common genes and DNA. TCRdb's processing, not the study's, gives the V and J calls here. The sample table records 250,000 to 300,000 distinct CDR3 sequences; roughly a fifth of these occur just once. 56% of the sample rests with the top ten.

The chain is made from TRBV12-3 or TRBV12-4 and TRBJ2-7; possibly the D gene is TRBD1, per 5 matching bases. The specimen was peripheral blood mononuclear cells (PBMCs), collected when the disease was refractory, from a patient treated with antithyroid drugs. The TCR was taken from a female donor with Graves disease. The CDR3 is CASSLRQGYEQYF. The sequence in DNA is TGTGCCAGCAGTTTAAGGCAGGGCTACGAGCAGTACTTC.